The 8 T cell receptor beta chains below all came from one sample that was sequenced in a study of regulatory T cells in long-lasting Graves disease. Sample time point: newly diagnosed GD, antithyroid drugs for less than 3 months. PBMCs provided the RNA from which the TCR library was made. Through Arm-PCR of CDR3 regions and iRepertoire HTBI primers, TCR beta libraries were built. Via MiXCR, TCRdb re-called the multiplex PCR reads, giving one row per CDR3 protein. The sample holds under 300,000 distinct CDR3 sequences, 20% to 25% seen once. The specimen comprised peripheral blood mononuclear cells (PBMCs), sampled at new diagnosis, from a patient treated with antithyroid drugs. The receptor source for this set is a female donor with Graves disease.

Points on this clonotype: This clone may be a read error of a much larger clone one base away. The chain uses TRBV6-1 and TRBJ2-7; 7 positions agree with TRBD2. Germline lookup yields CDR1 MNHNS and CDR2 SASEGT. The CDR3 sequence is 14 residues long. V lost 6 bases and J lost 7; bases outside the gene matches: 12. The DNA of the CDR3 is TGTGCCAGCAGACCGGGGGGTAGTTACAATGAGCAGTACTTC. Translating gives CASRPGGSYNEQYF.

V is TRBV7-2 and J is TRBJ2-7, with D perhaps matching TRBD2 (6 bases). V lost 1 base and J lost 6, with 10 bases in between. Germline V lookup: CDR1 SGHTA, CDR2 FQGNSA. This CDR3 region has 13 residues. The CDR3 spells CASSLGVSGEQYF. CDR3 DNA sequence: TGTGCCAGCAGCTTAGGCGTTAGCGGCGAGCAGTACTTC.

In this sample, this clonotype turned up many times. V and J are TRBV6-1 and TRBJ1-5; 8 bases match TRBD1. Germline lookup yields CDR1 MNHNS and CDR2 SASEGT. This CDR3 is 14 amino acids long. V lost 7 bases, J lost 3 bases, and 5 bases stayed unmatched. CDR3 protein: CASTEDRDNQPQHF. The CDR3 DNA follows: TGTGCCAGCACCGAGGACAGGGACAATCAGCCCCAGCATTTT.

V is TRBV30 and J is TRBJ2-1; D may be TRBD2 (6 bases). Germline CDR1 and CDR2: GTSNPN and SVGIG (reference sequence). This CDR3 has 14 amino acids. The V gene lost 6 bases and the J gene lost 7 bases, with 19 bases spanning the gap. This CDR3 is CACHREPEVNEQFF. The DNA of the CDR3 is TGTGCCTGCCACCGGGAGCCGGAGGTTAATGAGCAGTTCTTC.

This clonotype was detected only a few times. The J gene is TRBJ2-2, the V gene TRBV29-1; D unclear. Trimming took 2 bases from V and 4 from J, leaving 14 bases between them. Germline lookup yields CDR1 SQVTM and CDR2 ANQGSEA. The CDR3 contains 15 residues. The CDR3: CSVETLPAVTGELFF. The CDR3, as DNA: TGCAGCGTTGAAACCCTCCCGGCAGTCACCGGGGAGCTGTTTTTT.

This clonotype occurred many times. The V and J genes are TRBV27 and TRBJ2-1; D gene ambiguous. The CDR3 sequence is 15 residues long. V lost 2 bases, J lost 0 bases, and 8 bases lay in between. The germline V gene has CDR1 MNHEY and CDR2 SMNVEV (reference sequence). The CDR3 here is CASSLRQSSYNEQFF. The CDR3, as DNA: TGTGCCAGCAGTTTACGGCAGAGCTCCTACAATGAGCAGTTCTTC.

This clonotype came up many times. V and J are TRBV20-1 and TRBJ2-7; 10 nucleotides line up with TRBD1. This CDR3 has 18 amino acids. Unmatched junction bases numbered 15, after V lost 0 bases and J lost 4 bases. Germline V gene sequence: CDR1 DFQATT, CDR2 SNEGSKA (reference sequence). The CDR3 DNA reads TGCAGTGCTAGAGATCATTTTAGGGCCGGGACAGGGGCTTACGAGCAGTACTTC. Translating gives CSARDHFRAGTGAYEQYF.

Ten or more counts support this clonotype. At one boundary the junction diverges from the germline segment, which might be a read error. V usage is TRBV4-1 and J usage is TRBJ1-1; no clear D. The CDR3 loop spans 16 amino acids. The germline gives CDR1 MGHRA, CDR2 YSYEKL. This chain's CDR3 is CASSQDNRRGNTEAFF. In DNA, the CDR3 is TGTGCCAGCAGCCAAGATAATCGTAGAGGGAACACTGAAGCTTTCTTT.